The rows below give T cell receptor beta chains drawn from one sample of a study of blood T cell repertoires in COVID-19. Produced via immunoSEQ multiplex PCR; TCRdb's table is partial and in-frame only. The sample gives over 45,000 clones, under 90% of which show up once; under 30% is in the top ten. The specimen sequenced was peripheral blood. These receptors all stem from a woman of 80 years or more with active or convalescent COVID-19. Both conserved end residues are part of each CDR3. A D gene is named only where the DNA matches it firmly. Some rows have no size entry. The others give once, few or many, or a class for an expanded clone.

NA	TRBJ1-2	NA	TRBV6-5	TGTGCCAGCAGTTCCCGCCGGGTAGACTATGGCTACACCTTC	CASSSRRVDYGYTF
NA	TRBJ1-2	few	TRBV7-2	TGTGCCAGCAGCCCACATCAGGGTGGCGGCTATGGCTACACCTTC	CASSPHQGGGYGYTF
NA	TRBJ2-2	NA	TRBV12-5	TGTGCTAGTGGTTTGGGTTCAGACACCGGGGAGCTGTTTTTT	CASGLGSDTGELFF
NA	TRBJ1-5	NA	TRBV11-2	TGTGCCAGCAGTCGGTCCAATCAGCCCCAGCATTTT	CASSRSNQPQHF
NA	TRBJ1-4	NA	TRBV2	TGTGCCAGCAAGGGGGATACAACTAATGAAAAACTGTTTTTT	CASKGDTTNEKLFF
TRBD2	TRBJ2-1	NA	TRBV27	TGTGCCAGCAGTCCCAAAGGACTAGCGGGGGGCAATGAGCAGTTCTTC	CASSPKGLAGGNEQFF
TRBD1	TRBJ2-5	NA	TRBV7-8	TGTGCCAGCAGCTTCCACCGGGACAGGGCAGAGACCCAGTACTTC	CASSFHRDRAETQYF
NA	TRBJ2-3	NA	TRBV7-8	TGTGCCAGCAGCTTGGTTGAGGTTACAGATACGCAGTATTTT	CASSLVEVTDTQYF
NA	TRBJ2-1	NA	TRBV21-1	TGTGCCAGCAGCCCCCGGGAGGGTGGGGGTGAGCAGTTCTTC	CASSPREGGGEQFF
NA	TRBJ1-3	once	TRBV19	TGTGCCAGTAGCGCGGGGGCTGGAAACACCATATATTTT	CASSAGAGNTIYF
NA	TRBJ2-7	few	TRBV18	TGTGCCAGCTCACCAGAGTACGAGCAGTACTTC	CASSPEYEQYF
NA	TRBJ1-5	once	TRBV19	TGTGCCAGTAAACCTAAGGGGTTGAGCAATCAGCCCCAGCATTTT	CASKPKGLSNQPQHF
TRBD2	TRBJ2-1	NA	TRBV2	TGTGCCAGCAGCCCTAGCGGGGGGGCCTACAATGAGCAGTTCTTC	CASSPSGGAYNEQFF
TRBD1	TRBJ1-2	NA	TRBV28	TGTGCCAGCAGGATCGGACAGGAACGTTATGGCTACACCTTC	CASRIGQERYGYTF
NA	TRBJ1-2	few	TRBV6-1	TGTGCCAGCAGTGAAGGGGGCGGCAGCGTAAACTATGGCTACACCTTC	CASSEGGGSVNYGYTF
NA	TRBJ1-4	NA	TRBV2	TGTGCCAGCAGTGAGTTACAGTATAATGAAAAACTGTTTTTT	CASSELQYNEKLFF
NA	TRBJ2-7	NA	TRBV5-1	TGCGCCAGCAGCAAAGGGGATCTTTCCTACGAGCAGTACTTC	CASSKGDLSYEQYF
NA	TRBJ1-5	NA	TRBV5-8	TGTGCCAGCAACAAAGGACAGTATAGCAATCAGCCCCAGCATTTT	CASNKGQYSNQPQHF
NA	TRBJ2-1	NA	TRBV7-2	TGTGCCAGCAGCCGCGCTAGCTCCTACAATGAGCAGTTCTTC	CASSRASSYNEQFF
TRBD2	TRBJ2-5	NA	TRBV27	TGTGCCAGCGGCCTGTTGGGACTAGGGCGAGAGACCCAGTACTTC	CASGLLGLGRETQYF
NA	TRBJ2-1	once	TRBV28	TGTGCCAGCAGGGGACTCGACAATGAGCAGTTCTTC	CASRGLDNEQFF
NA	TRBJ2-5	NA	TRBV4-1	TGCGCCAGCAGCCAAGAGACAGTTCAAGAGACCCAGTACTTC	CASSQETVQETQYF
TRBD2	TRBJ2-2	NA	TRBV11-1	TGTGCCAGCAGCTTTGGGACTAGAGAGTCCGGGGAGCTGTTTTTT	CASSFGTRESGELFF
TRBD1	TRBJ2-7	NA	TRBV7-9	TGTGCCAGCAACCGGGACAGGGGTTACGAGCAGTACTTC	CASNRDRGYEQYF
NA	TRBJ2-7	NA	TRBV6-2/TRBV6-3	TGTGCCAGCAGTTACTCAACAGGGTTCAACGAGCAGTACTTC	CASSYSTGFNEQYF
NA	TRBJ2-7	NA	TRBV11-2	TGTGCCAGCAGCTTAGGTGGGAGCTCCTACGAGCAGTACTTC	CASSLGGSSYEQYF
NA	TRBJ2-2	NA	TRBV2	TGTGCCAGCCACAGGGAAACCGGGGAGCTGTTTTTT	CASHRETGELFF
NA	TRBJ1-1	few	TRBV13	TGTGCCAGCAGCTTGGGGGCGGGGGCTGAAGCTTTCTTT	CASSLGAGAEAFF
NA	TRBJ1-6	NA	TRBV18	TGTGCCAGCTCACCTCGGACAGACAATTCACCCCTCCACTTT	CASSPRTDNSPLHF
NA	TRBJ2-2	NA	TRBV27	TGTGCCAGCAGTTTAGGGGGGACAGACTTCCACGGGGAGCTGTTTTTT	CASSLGGTDFHGELFF
TRBD1	TRBJ2-1	once	TRBV9	TGTGCCAGCAGCGTAGGGGGCAGGGGGAATGAGCAGTTCTTC	CASSVGGRGNEQFF
NA	TRBJ1-5	NA	TRBV7-8	TGTGCCAGCAGCCTCTGGGACCGGACAGCAAACCATCAGCCCCAGCATTTT	CASSLWDRTANHQPQHF
TRBD1	TRBJ1-4	NA	TRBV13	TGTGCCAGCAGCTCATCAGGGGGGATGAATGAAAAACTGTTTTTT	CASSSSGGMNEKLFF
NA	TRBJ2-7	once	TRBV3-1/TRBV3-2	TGTGCCAGCAGCCCCCGCCCCGAAGCGTACGAGCAGTACTTC	CASSPRPEAYEQYF
TRBD2	TRBJ2-7	NA	TRBV6-2/TRBV6-3	TGTGCCAGCAGTTACTCGACTAGCGGGGGAGTCTACGAGCAGTACTTC	CASSYSTSGGVYEQYF
TRBD1	TRBJ2-1	NA	TRBV13	TGTGCCAGCAGCTCCTCCCTTACAGGGGGCCAGTTCTTC	CASSSSLTGGQFF
NA	TRBJ1-2	NA	TRBV7-9	TGTGCCAGCAGCCGGGAGATTAACTATGGCTACACCTTC	CASSREINYGYTF
NA	TRBJ1-1	NA	TRBV2	TGTGCCAGCAGTCCACAGGGGAACACTGAAGCTTTCTTT	CASSPQGNTEAFF
NA	TRBJ2-1	few	TRBV7-8	TGTGCCAGCAGCTTATCAGTTTTAAGTGGCAATGAGCAGTTCTTC	CASSLSVLSGNEQFF
TRBD2	TRBJ2-3	once	TRBV11-3	TGTGCCAGCAGCTTAGCCGGGGGGTTGACAGATACGCAGTATTTT	CASSLAGGLTDTQYF
NA	TRBJ2-5	NA	TRBV5-1	TGCGCCAGCAGCGAAGGACAGTGGGAGACCCAGTACTTC	CASSEGQWETQYF
NA	TRBJ2-7	NA	TRBV28	TGTGCCAGCAGGACCAATACAGGGCTGAACGAGCAGTACTTC	CASRTNTGLNEQYF
TRBD1	TRBJ1-1	NA	TRBV5-1	TGCGCCAGCAGCTATCCGGGACAGGGGAACACTGAAGCTTTCTTT	CASSYPGQGNTEAFF
TRBD1	TRBJ2-7	once	TRBV18	TGTGCCAGCTCACAAGGGACAGGGGACTACGAGCAGTACTTC	CASSQGTGDYEQYF
NA	TRBJ2-3	NA	TRBV5-1	TGCGCCAGCAGCTTGGCCCTAGCCCAGGCAGATACGCAGTATTTT	CASSLALAQADTQYF
NA	TRBJ2-1	NA	TRBV7-9	TGTGCCAGCAGCTTATGGGGAGACCTAATACGCCCTAATTACAATGAGCAGTTCTTC	CASSLWGDLIRPNYNEQFF
NA	TRBJ1-2	NA	TRBV3-1/TRBV3-2	TGTGCCAGCAGCCAAGCGCAGGGGCTTTACTATGGCTACACCTTC	CASSQAQGLYYGYTF
TRBD1	TRBJ1-2	NA	TRBV4-2	TGTGCCAGCAGCCAAGATCGTATCGGACAGGTTAACTATGGCTACACCTTC	CASSQDRIGQVNYGYTF
TRBD1	TRBJ2-1	few	TRBV20-1	TGCAGTGCTAGTAAGGGGGGACAGGGAAGGCAGTTCTTC	CSASKGGQGRQFF
NA	TRBJ1-5	once	TRBV6-5	TGTGCCAGCAGATCTCTAAGCAACAGCAATCAGCCCCAGCATTTT	CASRSLSNSNQPQHF
TRBD1	TRBJ1-1	NA	TRBV15	TGTGCCACCAGCAGAGATCCCGGGACAGCCCCGGTTTGG	CATSRDPGTAPVW
TRBD1	TRBJ2-2	few	TRBV24-1	TGTGCCACCAGTGACCTGACAGGGGGGACCGGGGAGCTGTTTTTT	CATSDLTGGTGELFF
NA	TRBJ2-4	NA	TRBV24-1	TGTGCCACCAGTGACGGGGGTATCGGTGGAAACATTCAGTACTTC	CATSDGGIGGNIQYF
TRBD1	TRBJ1-5	NA	TRBV7-8	TGTGCCAGCAGCGTGACAGGGGTGGGACAGCCCCAGCATTTT	CASSVTGVGQPQHF
TRBD1	TRBJ1-3	NA	TRBV29-1	TGCAGCGGGACAGGGTACGGAAACACCATATATTTT	CSGTGYGNTIYF
NA	TRBJ1-2	NA	TRBV7-2	TGTGCCAGCAGCTTAGGTGCGGGATCTGGCTACACCTTC	CASSLGAGSGYTF
TRBD1	TRBJ1-5	NA	TRBV7-2	TGTGCCAGCAGCGTCGGGACAGGGGGGAATCAGCCCCAGCATTTT	CASSVGTGGNQPQHF